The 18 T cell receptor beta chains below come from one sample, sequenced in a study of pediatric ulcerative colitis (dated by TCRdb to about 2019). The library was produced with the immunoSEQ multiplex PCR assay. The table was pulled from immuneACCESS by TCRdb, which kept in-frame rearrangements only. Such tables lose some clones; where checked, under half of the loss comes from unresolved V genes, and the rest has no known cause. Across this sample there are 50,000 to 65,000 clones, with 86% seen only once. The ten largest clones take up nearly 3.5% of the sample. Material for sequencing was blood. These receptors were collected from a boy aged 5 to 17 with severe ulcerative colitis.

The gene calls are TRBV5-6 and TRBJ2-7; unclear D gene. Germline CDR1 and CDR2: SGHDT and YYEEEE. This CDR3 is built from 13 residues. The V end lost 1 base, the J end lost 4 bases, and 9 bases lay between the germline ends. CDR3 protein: CASSLSSLYEQYF. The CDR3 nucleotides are TGTGCCAGCAGCTTGAGTTCCCTATACGAGCAGTACTTC.

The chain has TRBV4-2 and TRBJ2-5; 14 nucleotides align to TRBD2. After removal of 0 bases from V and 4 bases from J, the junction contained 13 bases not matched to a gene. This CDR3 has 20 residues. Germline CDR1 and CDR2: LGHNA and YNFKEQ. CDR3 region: CASSQDPLGTSGSNGETQYF. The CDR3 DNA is TGTGCCAGCAGCCAAGATCCTCTAGGGACTAGCGGGAGTAACGGAGAGACCCAGTACTTC.

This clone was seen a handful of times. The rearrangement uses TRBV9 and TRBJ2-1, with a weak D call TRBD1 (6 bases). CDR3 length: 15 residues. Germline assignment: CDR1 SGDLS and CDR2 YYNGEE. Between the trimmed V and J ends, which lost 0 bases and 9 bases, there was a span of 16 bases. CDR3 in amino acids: CASSVGPDQGFEQFF. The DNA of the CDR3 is TGTGCCAGCAGCGTAGGTCCCGACCAGGGGTTTGAGCAGTTCTTC.

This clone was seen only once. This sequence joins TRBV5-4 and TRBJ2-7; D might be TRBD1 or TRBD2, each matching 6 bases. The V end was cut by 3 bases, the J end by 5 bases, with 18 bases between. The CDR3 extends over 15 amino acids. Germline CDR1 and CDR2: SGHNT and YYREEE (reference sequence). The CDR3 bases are TGTGCCAGCAGCTCCCGAGGGGGGTCGAAAGACGAGCAGTACTTC. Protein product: CASSSRGGSKDEQYF.

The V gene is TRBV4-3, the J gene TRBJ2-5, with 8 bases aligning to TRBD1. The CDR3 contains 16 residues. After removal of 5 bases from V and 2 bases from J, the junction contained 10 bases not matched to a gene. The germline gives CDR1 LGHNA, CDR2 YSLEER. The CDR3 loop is CASSGRQGLGQETQYF. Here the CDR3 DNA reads TGCGCCAGCAGCGGACGACAGGGGTTGGGGCAAGAGACCCAGTACTTC.

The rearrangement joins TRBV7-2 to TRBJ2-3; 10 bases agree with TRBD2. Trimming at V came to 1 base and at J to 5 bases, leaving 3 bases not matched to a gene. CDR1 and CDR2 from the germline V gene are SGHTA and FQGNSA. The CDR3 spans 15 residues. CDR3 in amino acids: CASSLVPSGGDTQYF. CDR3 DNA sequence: TGTGCCAGCAGCTTAGTCCCTAGCGGGGGAGATACGCAGTATTTT.

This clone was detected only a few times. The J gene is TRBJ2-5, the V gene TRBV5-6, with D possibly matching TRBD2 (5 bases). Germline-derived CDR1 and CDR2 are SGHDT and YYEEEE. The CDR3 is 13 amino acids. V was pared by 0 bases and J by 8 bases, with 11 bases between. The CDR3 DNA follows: TGTGCCAGCAGCTTGGAAGGAGAGGGAACCCAGTACTTC. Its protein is CASSLEGEGTQYF.

The CDR3 loop reads CASSQTSGRTYNEQFF. In DNA form, the CDR3 reads TGTGCCAGCAGCCAAACTAGCGGGAGGACCTACAATGAGCAGTTCTTC. The chain couples TRBV4-2 to TRBJ2-1, with TRBD2 identical over 12 bases. The CDR3 runs to 16 residues. CDR1 LGHNA and CDR2 YNFKEQ come from the germline V gene. V lost 2 bases, J lost 2 bases, and 1 base stayed unmatched.

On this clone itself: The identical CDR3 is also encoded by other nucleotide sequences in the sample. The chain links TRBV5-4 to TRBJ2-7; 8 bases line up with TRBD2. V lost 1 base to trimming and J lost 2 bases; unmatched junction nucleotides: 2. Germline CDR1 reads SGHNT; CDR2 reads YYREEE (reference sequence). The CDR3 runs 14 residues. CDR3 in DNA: TGTGCCAGCAGCTTGACGGGAGGGCCCTACGAGCAGTACTTC. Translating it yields CASSLTGGPYEQYF.

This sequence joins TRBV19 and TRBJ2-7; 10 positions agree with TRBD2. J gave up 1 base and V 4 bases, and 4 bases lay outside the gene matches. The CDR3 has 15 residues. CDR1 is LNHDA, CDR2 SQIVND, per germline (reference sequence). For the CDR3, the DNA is TGTGCCAGTAGTACATCAGCGGGAGGGTCCTACGAGCAGTACTTC. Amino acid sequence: CASSTSAGGSYEQYF. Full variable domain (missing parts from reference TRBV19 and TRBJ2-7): DGGITQSPKYLFRKEGQNVTLSCEQNLNHDAMYWYRQDPGQGLRLIYYSQIVNDFQKGDIAEGYSVSREKKESFPLTVTSAQKNPTAFYLCASSTSAGGSYEQYFGPGTRLTVT.

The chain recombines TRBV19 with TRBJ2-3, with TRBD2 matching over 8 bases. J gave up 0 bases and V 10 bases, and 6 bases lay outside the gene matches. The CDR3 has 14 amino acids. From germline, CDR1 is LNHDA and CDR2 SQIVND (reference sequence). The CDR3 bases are TGTGCCACCACTAGCGGAACTAGCACAGATACGCAGTATTTT. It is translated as CATTSGTSTDTQYF.

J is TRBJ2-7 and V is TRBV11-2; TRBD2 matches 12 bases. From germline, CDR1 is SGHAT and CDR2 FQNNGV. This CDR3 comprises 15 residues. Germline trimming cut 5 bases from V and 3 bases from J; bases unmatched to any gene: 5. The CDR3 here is CASSPSGLAGYEQYF. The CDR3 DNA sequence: TGTGCCAGCAGCCCATCGGGACTAGCGGGCTACGAGCAGTACTTC.

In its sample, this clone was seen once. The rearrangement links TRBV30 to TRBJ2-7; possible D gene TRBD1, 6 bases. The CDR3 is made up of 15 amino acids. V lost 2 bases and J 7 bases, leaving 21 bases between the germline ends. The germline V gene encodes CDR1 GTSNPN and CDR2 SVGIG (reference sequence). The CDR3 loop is CAWSWGTPILGEQYF. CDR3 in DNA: TGTGCCTGGAGTTGGGGGACACCCATCTTGGGGGAGCAGTACTTC.

In nucleotides, the CDR3 is TGTGCCAGCCTTGAGAGGGACCGTGGCTACAATGAGCAGTTCTTC. This gives the protein CASLERDRGYNEQFF. This chain uses TRBV2 with TRBJ2-1; D tentatively fits TRBD1 or TRBD2 (5 bases each). The V and J ends lost 8 bases and 3 bases respectively, with 17 bases between them. There are 15 residues in the CDR3. Germline V lookup: CDR1 SNHLY, CDR2 FYNNEI. The whole variable domain, filled in from reference TRBV2 and TRBJ2-1, reads EPEVTQTPSHQVTQMGQEVILRCVPISNHLYFYWYRQILGQKVEFLVSFYNNEISEKSEIFDDQFSVERPDGSNFTLKIRSTKLEDSAMYFCASLERDRGYNEQFFGPGTRLTVL.

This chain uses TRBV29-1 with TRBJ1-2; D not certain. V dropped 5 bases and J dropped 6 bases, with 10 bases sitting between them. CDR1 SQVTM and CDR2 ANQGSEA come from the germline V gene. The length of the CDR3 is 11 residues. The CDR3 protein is CSVPGMDGYTF. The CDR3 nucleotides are TGCAGCGTTCCGGGGATGGATGGCTACACCTTC.

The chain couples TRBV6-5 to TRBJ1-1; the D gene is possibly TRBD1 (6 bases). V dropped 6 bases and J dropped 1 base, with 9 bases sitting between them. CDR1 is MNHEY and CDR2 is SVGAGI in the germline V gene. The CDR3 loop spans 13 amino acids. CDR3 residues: CASRTDRNTEAFF. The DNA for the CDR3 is TGTGCCAGCAGAACGGACAGGAACACTGAAGCTTTCTTT.

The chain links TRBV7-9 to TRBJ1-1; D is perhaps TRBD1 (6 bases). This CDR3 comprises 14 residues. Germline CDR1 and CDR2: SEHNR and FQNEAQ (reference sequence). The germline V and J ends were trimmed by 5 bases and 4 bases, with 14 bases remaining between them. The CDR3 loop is CASSPRQVGTEAFF. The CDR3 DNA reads TGTGCCAGCAGCCCGAGACAGGTGGGCACTGAAGCTTTCTTT.

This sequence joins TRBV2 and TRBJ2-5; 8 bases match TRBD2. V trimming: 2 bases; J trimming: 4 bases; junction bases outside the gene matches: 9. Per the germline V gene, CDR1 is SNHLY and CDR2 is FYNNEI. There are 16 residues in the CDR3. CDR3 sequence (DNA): TGTGCCAGCAGTGAAACAGCGGGAGATTTTGGAGAGACCCAGTACTTC. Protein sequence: CASSETAGDFGETQYF.